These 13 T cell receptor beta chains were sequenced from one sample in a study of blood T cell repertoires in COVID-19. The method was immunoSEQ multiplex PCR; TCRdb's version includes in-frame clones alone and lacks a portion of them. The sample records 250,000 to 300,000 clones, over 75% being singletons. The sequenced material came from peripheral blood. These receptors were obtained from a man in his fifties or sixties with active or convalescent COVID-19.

The CDR3 sequence: CASSLQGGAYEQYF. CDR3 nucleotide sequence: TGTGCCAGCAGCCTACAGGGGGGGGCCTACGAGCAGTACTTC. The rearrangement uses TRBV3-1 (or the pseudogene TRBV3-2) and TRBJ2-7; maybe TRBD1 (8 bases). Germline V gene lookup returns CDR1 LGHDT and CDR2 YNNKEL (reference sequence). The CDR3 loop spans 14 amino acids. Trimming shortened V by 4 bases and J by 2 bases, and 12 bases separated the two germline ends.

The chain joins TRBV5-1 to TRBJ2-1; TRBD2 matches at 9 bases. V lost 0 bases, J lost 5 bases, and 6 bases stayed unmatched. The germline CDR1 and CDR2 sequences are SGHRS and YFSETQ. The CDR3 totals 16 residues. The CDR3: CASSLGATSGNNEQFF. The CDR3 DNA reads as TGCGCCAGCAGCTTGGGTGCGACTAGCGGAAACAATGAGCAGTTCTTC.

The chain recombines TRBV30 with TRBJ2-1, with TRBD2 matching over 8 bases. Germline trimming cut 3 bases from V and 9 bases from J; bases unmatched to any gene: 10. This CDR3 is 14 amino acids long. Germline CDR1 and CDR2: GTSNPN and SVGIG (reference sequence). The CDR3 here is CAWRRTSFGSEQFF. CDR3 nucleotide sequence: TGTGCCTGGAGAAGGACTAGCTTTGGCAGTGAGCAGTTCTTC.

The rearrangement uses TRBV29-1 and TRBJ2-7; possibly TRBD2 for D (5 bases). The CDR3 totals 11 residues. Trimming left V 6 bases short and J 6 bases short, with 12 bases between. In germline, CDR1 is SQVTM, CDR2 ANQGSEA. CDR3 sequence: CSVATSLEQYF. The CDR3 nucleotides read TGCAGCGTCGCCACTAGTCTCGAGCAGTACTTC.

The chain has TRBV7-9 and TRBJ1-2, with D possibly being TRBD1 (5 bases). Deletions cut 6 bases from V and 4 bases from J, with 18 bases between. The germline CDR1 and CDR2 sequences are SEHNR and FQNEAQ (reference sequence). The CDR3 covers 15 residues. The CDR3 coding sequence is TGTGCCAGCAGTTCCGGAGGGGCCGGGGCCTATGGCTACACCTTC. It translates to CASSSGGAGAYGYTF.

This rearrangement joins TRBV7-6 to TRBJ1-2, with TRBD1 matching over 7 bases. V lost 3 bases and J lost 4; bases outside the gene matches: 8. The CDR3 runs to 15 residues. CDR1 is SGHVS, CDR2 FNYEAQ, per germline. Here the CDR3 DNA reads TGTGCCAGCAGCTTGGGGACAGACGCAAGCTATGGCTACACCTTC. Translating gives CASSLGTDASYGYTF.

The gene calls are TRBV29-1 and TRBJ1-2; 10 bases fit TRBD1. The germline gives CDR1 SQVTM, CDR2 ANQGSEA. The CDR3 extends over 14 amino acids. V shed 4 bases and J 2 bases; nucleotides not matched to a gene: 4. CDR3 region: CSVGTGGGNYGYTF. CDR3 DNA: TGCAGCGTTGGGACAGGGGGAGGGAACTATGGCTACACCTTC.

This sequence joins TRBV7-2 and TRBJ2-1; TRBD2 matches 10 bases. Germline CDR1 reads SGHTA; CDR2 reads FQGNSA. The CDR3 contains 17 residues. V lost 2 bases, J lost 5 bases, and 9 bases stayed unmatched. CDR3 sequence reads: CASSLLPSGSLNNEQFF. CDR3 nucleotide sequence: TGTGCCAGCAGCTTACTACCTAGCGGGAGTCTCAACAATGAGCAGTTCTTC.

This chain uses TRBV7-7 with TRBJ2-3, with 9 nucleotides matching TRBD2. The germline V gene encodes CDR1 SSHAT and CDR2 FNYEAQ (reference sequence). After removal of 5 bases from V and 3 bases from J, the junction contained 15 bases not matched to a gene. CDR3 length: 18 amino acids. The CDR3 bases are TGTGCCAGCAGCCCTGGTAGTAGCGGGAGTGTCGGAACAGATACGCAGTATTTT. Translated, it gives CASSPGSSGSVGTDTQYF.

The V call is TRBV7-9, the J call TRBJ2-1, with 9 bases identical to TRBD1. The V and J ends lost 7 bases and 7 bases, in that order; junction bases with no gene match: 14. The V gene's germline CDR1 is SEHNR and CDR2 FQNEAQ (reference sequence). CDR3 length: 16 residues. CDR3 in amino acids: CASTNQDRGRRNEQFF. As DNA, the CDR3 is TGTGCCAGCACCAACCAGGACAGGGGACGTAGGAATGAGCAGTTCTTC.

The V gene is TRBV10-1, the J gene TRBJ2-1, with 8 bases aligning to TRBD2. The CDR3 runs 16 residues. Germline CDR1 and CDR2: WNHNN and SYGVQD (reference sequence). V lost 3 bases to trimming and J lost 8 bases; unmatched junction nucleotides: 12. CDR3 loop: CASSDTQREPIDEQFF. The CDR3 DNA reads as TGCGCCAGCAGTGATACCCAGCGGGAGCCTATCGATGAGCAGTTCTTC.

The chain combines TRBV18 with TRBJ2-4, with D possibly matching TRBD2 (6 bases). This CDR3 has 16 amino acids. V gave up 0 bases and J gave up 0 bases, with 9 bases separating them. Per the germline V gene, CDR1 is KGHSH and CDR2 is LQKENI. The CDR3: CASSPPGSIAKNIQYF. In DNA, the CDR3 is TGTGCCAGCTCACCACCCGGGAGTATAGCCAAAAACATTCAGTACTTC.

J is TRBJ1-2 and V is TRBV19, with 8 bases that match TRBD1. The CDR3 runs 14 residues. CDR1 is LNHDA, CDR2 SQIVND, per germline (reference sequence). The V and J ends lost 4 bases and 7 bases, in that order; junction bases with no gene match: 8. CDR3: CASSKTGVGGGYTF. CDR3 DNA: TGTGCCAGTAGTAAGACAGGGGTTGGTGGTGGCTACACCTTC.